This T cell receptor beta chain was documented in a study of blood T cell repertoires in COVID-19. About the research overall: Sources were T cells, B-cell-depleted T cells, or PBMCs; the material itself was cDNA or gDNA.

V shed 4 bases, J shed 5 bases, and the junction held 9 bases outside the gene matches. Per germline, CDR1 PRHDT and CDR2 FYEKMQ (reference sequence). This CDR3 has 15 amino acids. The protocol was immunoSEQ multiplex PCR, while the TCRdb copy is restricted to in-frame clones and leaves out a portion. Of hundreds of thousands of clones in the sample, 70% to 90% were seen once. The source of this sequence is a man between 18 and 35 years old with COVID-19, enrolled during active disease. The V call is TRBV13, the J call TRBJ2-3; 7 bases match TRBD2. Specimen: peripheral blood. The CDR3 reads CASSSERGIGDTQYF. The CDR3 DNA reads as TGTGCCAGCAGCTCCGAGCGGGGAATTGGAGATACGCAGTATTTT.